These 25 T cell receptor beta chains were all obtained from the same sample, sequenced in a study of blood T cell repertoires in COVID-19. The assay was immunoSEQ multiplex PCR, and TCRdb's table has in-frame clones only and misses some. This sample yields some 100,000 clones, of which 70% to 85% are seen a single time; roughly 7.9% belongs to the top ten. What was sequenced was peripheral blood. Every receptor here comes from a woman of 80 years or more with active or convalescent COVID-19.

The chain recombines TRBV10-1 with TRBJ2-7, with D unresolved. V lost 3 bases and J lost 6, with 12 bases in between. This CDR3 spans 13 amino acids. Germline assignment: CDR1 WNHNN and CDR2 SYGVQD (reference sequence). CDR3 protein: CASSDQQVPEQYF. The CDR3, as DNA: TGCGCCAGCAGTGATCAGCAGGTCCCCGAGCAGTACTTC.

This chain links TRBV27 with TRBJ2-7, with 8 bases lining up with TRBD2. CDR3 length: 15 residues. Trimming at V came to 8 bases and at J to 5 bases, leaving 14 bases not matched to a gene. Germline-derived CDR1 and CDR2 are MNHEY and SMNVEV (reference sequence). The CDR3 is CASGSHLAGYNEQYF. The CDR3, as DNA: TGTGCCAGCGGTTCCCACTTAGCGGGATACAACGAGCAGTACTTC.

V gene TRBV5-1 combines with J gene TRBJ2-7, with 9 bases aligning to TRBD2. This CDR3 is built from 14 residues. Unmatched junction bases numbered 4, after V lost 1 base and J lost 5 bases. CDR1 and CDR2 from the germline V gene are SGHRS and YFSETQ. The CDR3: CASSLSSGRNEQYF. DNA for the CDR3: TGCGCCAGCAGCTTGAGTAGCGGGAGAAACGAGCAGTACTTC.

CDR3 in amino acids: CASSPGRSSYEQYF. DNA for the CDR3: TGTGCCAGCTCACCCGGGAGGAGTTCCTACGAGCAGTACTTC. The chain couples TRBV18 to TRBJ2-7, with 7 bases that match TRBD2. The CDR3 runs 14 residues. The germline CDR1 and CDR2 sequences are KGHSH and LQKENI. V dropped 3 bases and J dropped 1; count of bases not matched to a gene: 3. Complete variable domain (other parts from reference TRBV18 and TRBJ2-7): NAGVMQNPRHLVRRRGQEARLRCSPMKGHSHVYWYRQLPEEGLKFMVYLQKENIIDESGMPKERFSAEFPKEGPSILRIQQVVRGDSAAYFCASSPGRSSYEQYFGPGTRLTVT.

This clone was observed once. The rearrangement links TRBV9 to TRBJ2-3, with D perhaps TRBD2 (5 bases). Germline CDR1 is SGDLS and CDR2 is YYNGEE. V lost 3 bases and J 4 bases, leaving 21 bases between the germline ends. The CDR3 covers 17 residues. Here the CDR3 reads CASSAPPLRRGSDTQYF. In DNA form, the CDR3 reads TGTGCCAGCAGCGCGCCCCCGCTTCGACGGGGATCAGATACGCAGTATTTT.

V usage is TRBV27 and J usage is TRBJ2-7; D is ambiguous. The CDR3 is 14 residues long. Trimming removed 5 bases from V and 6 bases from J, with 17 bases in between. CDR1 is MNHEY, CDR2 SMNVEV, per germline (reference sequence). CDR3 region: CASSPALRLGEQYF. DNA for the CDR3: TGTGCCAGCAGTCCCGCCCTAAGGCTAGGCGAGCAGTACTTC.

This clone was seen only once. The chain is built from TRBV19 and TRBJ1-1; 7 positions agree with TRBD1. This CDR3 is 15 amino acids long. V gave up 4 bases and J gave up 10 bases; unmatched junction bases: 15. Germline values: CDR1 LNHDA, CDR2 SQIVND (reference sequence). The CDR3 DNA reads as TGTGCCAGTAGTAACCTTGGGCTGACAGGGCGGAGAGCTTTCTTT. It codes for CASSNLGLTGRRAFF.

This CDR3 reads CASRPVEGEAFF. The CDR3, as DNA: TGCGCCAGCAGGCCCGTAGAGGGAGAAGCTTTCTTT. The V call is TRBV10-2, the J call TRBJ1-1, with unresolved D. With 6 bases removed from V and 8 bases from J, the gap between germline ends came to 13 bases. This CDR3 is built from 12 residues. The germline gives CDR1 WSHSY, CDR2 SAAADI.

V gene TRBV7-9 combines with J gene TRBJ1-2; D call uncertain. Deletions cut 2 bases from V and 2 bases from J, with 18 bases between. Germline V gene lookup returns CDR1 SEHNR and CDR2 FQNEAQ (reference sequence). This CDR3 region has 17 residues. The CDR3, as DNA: TGTGCCAGCAGCTTAATTCGTCTAGGCTCTTTAAACTATGGCTACACCTTC. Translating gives CASSLIRLGSLNYGYTF.

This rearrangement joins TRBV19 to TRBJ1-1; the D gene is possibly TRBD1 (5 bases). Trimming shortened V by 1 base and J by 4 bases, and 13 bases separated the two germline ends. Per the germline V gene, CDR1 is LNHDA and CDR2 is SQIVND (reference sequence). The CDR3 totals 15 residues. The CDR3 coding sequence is TGTGCCAGTAGTATAGGGGGCGGCGCTGGCACTGAAGCTTTCTTT. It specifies CASSIGGGAGTEAFF.

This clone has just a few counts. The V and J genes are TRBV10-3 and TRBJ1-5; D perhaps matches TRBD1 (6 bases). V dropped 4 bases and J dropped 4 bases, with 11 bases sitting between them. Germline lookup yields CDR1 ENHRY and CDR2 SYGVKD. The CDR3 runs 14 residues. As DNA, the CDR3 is TGTGCCATCAGTGTCCGACAGGAGAATCAGCCCCAGCATTTT. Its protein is CAISVRQENQPQHF.

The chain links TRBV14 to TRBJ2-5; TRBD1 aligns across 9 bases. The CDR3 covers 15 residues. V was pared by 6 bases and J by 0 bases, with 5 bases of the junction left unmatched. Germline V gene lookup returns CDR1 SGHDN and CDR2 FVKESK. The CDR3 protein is CASSRTGAYQETQYF. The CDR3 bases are TGTGCCAGCAGTCGGACAGGGGCGTACCAAGAGACCCAGTACTTC.

This CDR3 is CASSSQGAGHDPYEQYF. CDR3 coding DNA: TGCGCCAGCAGCTCACAGGGGGCCGGTCATGACCCCTACGAGCAGTACTTC. V and J are TRBV5-1 and TRBJ2-7, with 9 bases that match TRBD1. Germline V gene lookup returns CDR1 SGHRS and CDR2 YFSETQ. Germline trimming cut 3 bases from V and 2 bases from J; bases unmatched to any gene: 12. This CDR3 is 17 amino acids long. Drawing the rest from reference TRBV5-1 and TRBJ2-7, the complete variable domain is KAGVTQTPRYLIKTRGQQVTLSCSPISGHRSVSWYQQTPGQGLQFLFEYFSETQRNKGNFPGRFSGRQFSNSRSEMNVSTLELGDSALYLCASSSQGAGHDPYEQYFGPGTRLTVT.

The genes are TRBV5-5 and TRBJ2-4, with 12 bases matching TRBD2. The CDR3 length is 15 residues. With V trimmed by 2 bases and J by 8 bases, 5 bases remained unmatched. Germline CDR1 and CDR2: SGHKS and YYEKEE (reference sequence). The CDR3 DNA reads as TGTGCCAGCAGCTTTCTAGCGGGAGGGCCGGACATTCAGTACTTC. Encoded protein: CASSFLAGGPDIQYF. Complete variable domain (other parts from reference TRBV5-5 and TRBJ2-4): DAGVTQSPTHLIKTRGQQVTLRCSPISGHKSVSWYQQVLGQGPQFIFQYYEKEERGRGNFPDRFSARQFPNYSSELNVNALLLGDSALYLCASSFLAGGPDIQYFGAGTRLSVL.

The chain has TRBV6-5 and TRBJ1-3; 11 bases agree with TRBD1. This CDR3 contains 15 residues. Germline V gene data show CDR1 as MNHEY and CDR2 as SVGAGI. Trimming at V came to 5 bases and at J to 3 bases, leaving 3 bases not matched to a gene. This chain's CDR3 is CASSTDRGLGNTIYF. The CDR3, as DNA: TGTGCCAGCAGTACGGACAGGGGGCTTGGAAACACCATATATTTT.

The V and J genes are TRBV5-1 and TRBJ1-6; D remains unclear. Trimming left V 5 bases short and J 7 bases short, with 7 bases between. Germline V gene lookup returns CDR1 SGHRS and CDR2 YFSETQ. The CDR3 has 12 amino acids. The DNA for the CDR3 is TGCGCCAGCAGACTGGAGAATTCACCCCTCCACTTT. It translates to CASRLENSPLHF. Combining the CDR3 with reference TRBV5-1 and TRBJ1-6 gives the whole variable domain KAGVTQTPRYLIKTRGQQVTLSCSPISGHRSVSWYQQTPGQGLQFLFEYFSETQRNKGNFPGRFSGRQFSNSRSEMNVSTLELGDSALYLCASRLENSPLHFGNGTRLTVT.

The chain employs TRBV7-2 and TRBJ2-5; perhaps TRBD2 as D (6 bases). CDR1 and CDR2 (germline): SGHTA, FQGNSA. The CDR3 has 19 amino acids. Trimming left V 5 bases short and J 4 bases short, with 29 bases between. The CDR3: CASSTSKGRLAFKGETQYF. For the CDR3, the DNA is TGTGCCAGCAGCACCAGTAAAGGTCGGCTAGCGTTTAAAGGAGAGACCCAGTACTTC.

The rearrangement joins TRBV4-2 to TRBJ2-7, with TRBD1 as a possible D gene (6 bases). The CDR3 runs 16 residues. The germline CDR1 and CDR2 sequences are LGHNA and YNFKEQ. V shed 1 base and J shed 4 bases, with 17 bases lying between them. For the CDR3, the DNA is TGTGCCAGCAGCCAAGCTCATAGACAGGCGAGTTACGAGCAGTACTTC. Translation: CASSQAHRQASYEQYF.

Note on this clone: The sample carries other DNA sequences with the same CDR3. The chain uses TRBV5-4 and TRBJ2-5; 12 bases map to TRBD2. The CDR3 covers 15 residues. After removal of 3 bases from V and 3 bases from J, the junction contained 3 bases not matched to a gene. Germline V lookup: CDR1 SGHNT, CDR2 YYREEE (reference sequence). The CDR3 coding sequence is TGTGCCAGCAGCTCGGGACTAGCGGGTAAAGAGACCCAGTACTTC. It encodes CASSSGLAGKETQYF.

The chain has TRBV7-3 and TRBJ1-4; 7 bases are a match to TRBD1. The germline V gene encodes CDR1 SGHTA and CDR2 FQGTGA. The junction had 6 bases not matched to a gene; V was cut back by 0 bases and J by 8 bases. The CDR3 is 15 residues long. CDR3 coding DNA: TGTGCCAGCAGCTTAACAGGGGGCGTGGGAGAAAAACTGTTTTTT. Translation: CASSLTGGVGEKLFF.

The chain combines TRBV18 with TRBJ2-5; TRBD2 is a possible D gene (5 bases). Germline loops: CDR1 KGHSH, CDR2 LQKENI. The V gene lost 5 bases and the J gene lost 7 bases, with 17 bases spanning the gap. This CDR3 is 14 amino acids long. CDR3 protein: CASSSPAEPRTQYF. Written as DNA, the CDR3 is TGTGCCAGCTCATCCCCAGCGGAACCCCGGACCCAGTACTTC.

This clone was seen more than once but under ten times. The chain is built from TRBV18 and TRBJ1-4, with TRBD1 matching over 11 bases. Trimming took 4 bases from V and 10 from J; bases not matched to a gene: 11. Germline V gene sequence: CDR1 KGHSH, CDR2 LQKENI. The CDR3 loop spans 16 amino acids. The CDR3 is CASSLGQGADFGKLFF. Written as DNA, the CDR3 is TGTGCCAGCTCACTTGGACAGGGGGCGGATTTTGGAAAACTGTTTTTT.

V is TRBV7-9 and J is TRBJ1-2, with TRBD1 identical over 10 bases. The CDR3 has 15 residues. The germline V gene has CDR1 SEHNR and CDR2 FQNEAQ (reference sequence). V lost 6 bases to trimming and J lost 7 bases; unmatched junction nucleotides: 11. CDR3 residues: CASSSAGQGFVGYTF. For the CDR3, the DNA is TGTGCCAGCAGTTCTGCGGGACAGGGGTTTGTTGGCTACACCTTC.

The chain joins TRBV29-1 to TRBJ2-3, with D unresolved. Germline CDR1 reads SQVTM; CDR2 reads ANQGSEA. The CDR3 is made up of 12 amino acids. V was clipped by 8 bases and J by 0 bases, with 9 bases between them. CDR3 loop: CSPQYSTDTQYF. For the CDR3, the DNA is TGCAGCCCACAATATAGCACAGATACGCAGTATTTT.

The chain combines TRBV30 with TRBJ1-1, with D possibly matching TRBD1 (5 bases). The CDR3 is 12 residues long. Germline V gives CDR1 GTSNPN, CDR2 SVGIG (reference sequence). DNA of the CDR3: TGTGCTGCGTTCCAGGGTCACACTGAAGCTTTCTTT. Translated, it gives CAAFQGHTEAFF.